This is a list of T cell receptor beta chains from one sample in a study of T cell repertoires in cytomegalovirus infection. TCRdb redid the calling of the reads with MiXCR, one entry per CDR3 protein. The table lists fewer than 550,000 distinct CDR3 sequences, under 40% of them singletons. Sequencing was done on a sample of PBMCs. These receptors were taken from a human donor in good health (CMV status not recorded). Some clones in this sample may be carry-over from other donors' samples. CDR3s include the opening cysteine and the closing phenylalanine or tryptophan. D genes are given only for firm matches. Clone size is given for some rows only: seen once, a few or many times, or a class if the clone is expanded.

clone_size d_call j_call v_call cdr3_aa cdr3_nt
once NA TRBJ1-3 TRBV7-3 CASSLAGQDSGNTIYF TGTGCCAGCAGCTTAGCTGGACAAGACTCTGGAAACACCATATATTTT
NA NA TRBJ2-3 TRBV7-9 CASSSRGGQTQYF TGTGCCAGCAGCTCACGCGGGGGACAGACGCAGTATTTT
NA TRBD1 TRBJ1-6 TRBV6-6 CASGDRSNSPLHF TGTGCCAGCGGGGACAGGTCCAATTCACCCCTCCACTTT
NA TRBD2 TRBJ2-3 TRBV27 CASSLSLRSGVLSSSTDTQYF TGTGCCAGCAGTTTATCTCTCCGTAGCGGGGTCCTCTCCTCTAGCACAGATACGCAGTATTTT
many TRBD1 TRBJ1-6 TRBV7-2 CASSRGQGWNSPLHF TGTGCCAGCAGCCGCGGACAGGGTTGGAATTCACCCCTCCACTTT
many NA TRBJ2-7 TRBV7-2 CASSSTGNYEQYF TGTGCCAGCAGCTCCACAGGGAACTACGAGCAGTACTTC
many NA TRBJ2-7 TRBV7-6 CASSNRPEGRSRPYEQYF TGTGCCAGCAGCAATAGACCAGAGGGGAGGTCCCGACCCTACGAGCAGTACTTC
many TRBD2 TRBJ2-5 TRBV7-2 CASSFPGGGGGMTQYF TGTGCCAGCAGCTTCCCCGGCGGGGGGGGCGGGATGACCCAGTACTTC
many NA TRBJ2-7 TRBV7-2 CASSLEGSGKYSYEQYF TGTGCCAGCAGCTTAGAAGGGTCGGGCAAATACTCCTACGAGCAGTACTTC
many TRBD2 TRBJ2-7 TRBV7-2 CASSSRRSGAPYEQYF TGTGCCAGCAGCTCCCGGAGGAGCGGGGCTCCCTACGAGCAGTACTTC
NA NA TRBJ1-5 TRBV20-1 CSARDQTNRANQPQHF TGCAGTGCTAGAGACCAGACTAACAGGGCCAATCAGCCCCAGCATTTT
NA NA TRBJ2-1 TRBV20-1 CSAGRKNEQFF TGCAGTGCTGGTCGGAAAAATGAGCAGTTCTTC
NA NA TRBJ2-7 TRBV28 CASSSTTAPSYEQYF TGTGCCAGCAGCTCAACTACTGCCCCCTCCTACGAGCAGTACTTC
NA TRBD2 TRBJ2-2 TRBV20-1 CSARNPPGLAGGSGELFF TGCAGTGCTAGAAATCCCCCGGGACTAGCGGGGGGAAGCGGGGAGCTGTTTTTT
many NA TRBJ1-3 TRBV7-2 CASSLSPQGSGNTIYF TGTGCCAGCAGCTTATCCCCCCAGGGGTCCGGAAACACCATATATTTT
NA NA TRBJ2-5 TRBV7-3 CASSGDILVTQYF TGTGCCAGCAGCGGGGACATCCTCGTGACCCAGTACTTC
NA NA TRBJ1-1 TRBV5-6 CASSSPMEAQAFF TGTGCCAGCAGCTCCCCCATGGAGGCGCAAGCTTTCTTT
NA NA TRBJ2-6 TRBV6-6 CASRPPGRLSGANVLTF TGTGCCAGCAGACCCCCGGGACGGCTCTCTGGGGCCAACGTCCTGACTTTC
NA TRBD1 TRBJ2-7 TRBV6-8 CASSYSETGRGEQYF TGTGCCAGCAGTTACTCGGAGACAGGGCGAGGCGAGCAGTACTTC
many NA TRBJ2-5 TRBV7-6 CASSQGGPAGEQETQYF TGTGCCAGCAGCCAGGGGGGTCCAGCGGGGGAGCAAGAGACCCAGTACTTC
NA TRBD1 TRBJ1-2 TRBV19 CASSSLRDRGNYGYTF TGTGCCAGTAGTAGTCTCCGGGACAGGGGCAACTATGGCTACACCTTC
NA NA TRBJ1-5 TRBV7-8 CASSLLMEGGQPQHF TGTGCCAGCAGCTTACTCATGGAGGGGGGACAGCCCCAGCATTTT
many NA TRBJ1-6 TRBV12-3/TRBV12-4 CASSPGGNLNSPLHF TGTGCCAGCAGCCCGGGGGGAAACCTTAATTCACCCCTCCACTTT
many NA TRBJ2-7 TRBV12-3/TRBV12-4 CASSLWSVSYEQYF TGTGCCAGCAGTTTATGGTCTGTTTCCTACGAGCAGTACTTC
once TRBD1 TRBJ2-5 TRBV11-3 CASSASTGTGGQTQYF TGTGCCAGCAGCGCCTCGACCGGGACAGGGGGACAGACCCAGTACTTC
many NA TRBJ1-2 TRBV7-9 CASSSFGQGEGYTF TGTGCCAGCAGCTCCTTCGGGCAGGGTGAAGGCTACACCTTC
NA TRBD1 TRBJ2-1 TRBV4-2 CASSHSPGQASFGEQFF TGTGCCAGCAGCCATTCTCCGGGACAGGCAAGTTTCGGTGAGCAGTTCTTC
many TRBD1 TRBJ2-1 TRBV7-9 CASSLAPGGYNEQFF TGTGCCAGCAGCTTAGCGCCAGGGGGCTACAATGAGCAGTTCTTC
NA NA TRBJ2-3 TRBV7-6 CASSLPGERDTQYF TGTGCCAGCAGCTTACCCGGGGAGCGGGATACGCAGTATTTT
few NA TRBJ1-6 TRBV12-3/TRBV12-4 CASSPGVGTVDNSPLHF TGTGCCAGCAGCCCCGGGGTCGGGACCGTTGATAATTCACCCCTCCACTTT
NA NA TRBJ2-4 TRBV12-3/TRBV12-4 CASSKGAKNIQYF TGTGCCAGCAGCAAGGGGGCCAAAAACATTCAGTACTTC
NA NA TRBJ2-7 TRBV10-1 CASSEGRVPYEQYF TGCGCCAGCAGTGAGGGCAGGGTACCCTACGAGCAGTACTTC
NA NA TRBJ1-2 TRBV20-1 CSAYPNHAQPYHGYTF TGCAGTGCTTACCCGAATCACGCACAGCCCTATCATGGCTACACCTTC
NA NA TRBJ2-6 TRBV7-9 CASSLAQSSGANVLTF TGTGCCAGCAGCTTAGCCCAGAGCTCTGGGGCCAACGTCCTGACTTTC
many TRBD1 TRBJ1-5 TRBV6-1 CASSDPHGQVNQPQHF TGTGCCAGCAGTGACCCCCACGGACAGGTGAATCAGCCCCAGCATTTT
NA TRBD1 TRBJ1-1 TRBV11-2 CASSVTGDAEAFF TGTGCCAGCAGCGTTACAGGGGACGCTGAAGCTTTCTTT
NA NA TRBJ2-7 TRBV4-1 CASSQTRGEQYF TGCGCCAGCAGCCAGACCAGAGGCGAGCAGTACTTC
few NA TRBJ1-6 TRBV12-3/TRBV12-4 CASSLSGGSLSPLHF TGTGCCAGCAGTTTATCCGGCGGGTCTCTTTCACCCCTCCACTTT
many NA TRBJ1-1 TRBV7-2 CASSSKGGGTEAFF TGTGCCAGCAGCTCCAAGGGTGGGGGGACTGAAGCTTTCTTT
few TRBD2 TRBJ2-1 TRBV12-3/TRBV12-4 CASSPQLAGSYNEQFF TGTGCCAGCAGTCCACAACTAGCGGGGTCCTACAATGAGCAGTTCTTC
NA TRBD2 TRBJ2-1 TRBV20-1 CSARLLAGGHSEQLF TGCAGTGCTCGATTACTAGCGGGGGGGCATAGTGAGCAGTTGTTC
NA TRBD1 TRBJ2-1 TRBV6-5 CASSTGTGASYNEQFF TGTGCCAGCAGTACTGGGACAGGGGCGTCATACAATGAGCAGTTCTTC
NA TRBD1 TRBJ2-7 TRBV5-8 CASSNRQGMFDEQYF TGTGCCAGCTCCAATCGACAGGGGATGTTCGACGAGCAGTACTTC
NA TRBD1 TRBJ1-4 TRBV15 CATSRGQGITNEKLFF TGTGCCACCAGCAGAGGACAGGGGATCACTAATGAAAAACTGTTTTTT
many TRBD1 TRBJ1-1 TRBV12-3/TRBV12-4 CASSLPGTGNTEAFF TGTGCCAGCAGCTTACCCGGGACAGGGAACACTGAAGCTTTCTTT
NA TRBD1 TRBJ2-7 TRBV6-5 CASSYKGGFPPYEQYF TGTGCCAGCAGTTACAAAGGGGGCTTTCCGCCCTACGAGCAGTACTTC
NA TRBD1 TRBJ1-1 TRBV20-1 CSAQQGASEAFF TGCAGTGCTCAACAGGGGGCAAGTGAAGCTTTCTTT
NA TRBD1 TRBJ2-7 TRBV19 CASSSLLGQAVGYEQYF TGTGCCAGTAGTTCCCTCTTAGGACAGGCTGTTGGCTACGAGCAGTACTTC
many NA TRBJ1-4 TRBV7-2 CASSLEAVGEKLFF TGTGCCAGCAGCTTAGAGGCGGTCGGAGAAAAACTGTTTTTT
NA NA TRBJ1-5 TRBV12-3/TRBV12-4 CASSTGVGGPTQHF TGTGCCAGCAGTACGGGGGTGGGGGGGCCGACCCAGCATTTT
NA TRBD2 TRBJ2-5 TRBV20-1 CSARKVTSVETQYF TGCAGTGCTAGAAAAGTGACTAGCGTGGAGACCCAGTACTTC
few NA TRBJ1-6 TRBV11-2 CASSLIGGNNSPLHF TGTGCCAGCAGCTTAATCGGAGGGAATAATTCACCCCTCCACTTT
NA NA TRBJ1-1 TRBV19 CASSSSTAKNTEAFF TGTGCCAGTAGTTCTAGTACGGCCAAGAACACTGAAGCTTTCTTT
NA NA TRBJ1-4 TRBV4-1 CASSRGLTTNEKLFF TGCGCCAGCAGCCGCGGACTAACAACTAATGAAAAACTGTTTTTT
NA NA TRBJ1-2 TRBV4-1 CASSQASGRQLSYTF TGCGCCAGCAGCCAAGCGTCGGGGAGACAACTTAGCTACACCTTC
NA TRBD1 TRBJ2-5 TRBV10-3 CAIGYLGQQETQYF TGTGCCATCGGTTACTTGGGACAGCAAGAGACCCAGTACTTC